Shown below are 2 T cell receptor beta chains from a single sample sequenced in a study of T cells in Graves' hyperthyroidism and ophthalmopathy. Regions amplified from RNA transcripts were the TCR beta CDR3 regions. Carried out on the TCR CDR3, a first-round RT-PCR used the HTBI primer set. One entry per CDR3 protein results from TCRdb running MiXCR on the multiplex PCR reads. The sample includes some 370,000 distinct CDR3 sequences, 11% to 15% of them seen just once. The sample comprised blood. Source of these receptors: a man aged 50-60 years with Graves' ophthalmopathy.

In this sample, this clonotype turned up many times. The genes are TRBV20-1 and TRBJ2-1; a possible D gene is TRBD2 (6 bases). CDR3 length equals 16 residues. Germline lookup yields CDR1 DFQATT and CDR2 SNEGSKA (reference sequence). Trimming cost V 4 bases and J 0 bases, with 16 bases left between them. CDR3 bases: TGCAGTGCTATCGGGACTCAGAGCTCCTCCTACAATGAGCAGTTCTTC. Translating it yields CSAIGTQSSSYNEQFF.

In its sample, this clonotype was seen a few times. The chain couples TRBV7-6 to TRBJ2-3; TRBD2 agrees at 8 bases. V was pared by 5 bases and J by 5 bases, with 9 bases of the junction left unmatched. CDR1 SGHVS and CDR2 FNYEAQ come from the germline V gene. There are 15 residues in the CDR3. The CDR3 DNA follows: TGTGCCAGCAGCGACCGCGGGAGGCGAGGAGATACGCAGTATTTT. It is translated as CASSDRGRRGDTQYF.